Listed below are T cell receptor beta chains from one sample, sequenced in a study of T cells after yellow fever vaccination. Via MiXCR, TCRdb re-called the 5' RACE reads, giving one row per CDR3 protein. The top ten clones hold less than 25% of a sample with about 310,000 distinct CDR3 sequences, around 3.6% of them seen once. The sample in question was PBMCs, obtained on the day of the yellow fever booster vaccination. The source of these receptors is a man aged 18 to 29 who received the YFV17D yellow fever vaccine. The CDR3 runs from the conserved cysteine through the conserved F or W. The D gene is left open where the match is weak. The size entry is marked missing in some rows and otherwise reads once, few, many or a size class.

V gene,clone size,D gene,J gene,CDR3 protein,CDR3 DNA
TRBV7-9,many,TRBD2,TRBJ2-5,CASSLGTSGDIQETQYF,TGTGCCAGCAGCTTGGGGACTAGCGGGGATATCCAAGAGACCCAGTACTTC
TRBV30,NA,NA,TRBJ2-2,CAWGEGQYTGELFF,TGTGCCTGGGGGGAGGGACAGTACACCGGGGAGCTGTTTTTT
TRBV5-1,NA,NA,TRBJ1-1,CASSSQGNEGTEAFF,TGCGCCAGCAGCTCCCAGGGGAATGAGGGCACTGAAGCTTTCTTT
TRBV9,few,TRBD1,TRBJ2-7,CASSVRAGGYEQYF,TGTGCCAGCAGCGTTCGGGCAGGGGGCTACGAGCAGTACTTC
TRBV12-3/TRBV12-4,NA,TRBD2,TRBJ2-3,CASRERGGDTQYF,TGTGCCAGCAGGGAGCGGGGGGGGGATACGCAGTATTTT
TRBV19,many,NA,TRBJ2-3,CASRPTGTPRSDTQYF,TGTGCCAGTAGACCCACCGGGACCCCCAGGTCAGATACGCAGTATTTT
TRBV7-6,few,TRBD1,TRBJ2-2,CASSLDRGEAGELFF,TGTGCCAGCAGCTTGGACAGGGGTGAGGCCGGGGAGCTGTTTTTT
TRBV4-1,NA,TRBD2,TRBJ2-1,CASSQGTSPNEQFF,TGCGCCAGCAGCCAAGGGACTAGCCCCAATGAGCAGTTCTTC
TRBV7-9,NA,NA,TRBJ2-7,CASNPGGEQYF,TGTGCCAGCAACCCCGGGGGAGAGCAGTACTTC
TRBV5-6,many,TRBD1,TRBJ1-5,CASTPDGQGYQPQHF,TGTGCCAGCACCCCGGATGGACAGGGGTATCAGCCCCAGCATTTT
TRBV27,NA,NA,TRBJ2-2,CASSFDLNTGELFF,TGTGCCAGCAGTTTCGACCTGAACACCGGGGAGCTGTTTTTT
TRBV20-1,NA,NA,TRBJ2-3,CSARALRGPPDTQYF,TGCAGTGCTCGCGCTCTCCGGGGGCCACCAGATACGCAGTATTTT
TRBV6-2/TRBV6-3,many,NA,TRBJ1-6,CASSYRQGTSSPLHF,TGTGCCAGCAGTTACCGCCAGGGCACGAGTTCACCCCTCCACTTT
TRBV9,few,NA,TRBJ2-1,CASSVVPGTHNEQFF,TGTGCCAGCAGCGTAGTCCCGGGGACCCACAATGAGCAGTTCTTC
TRBV20-1,NA,NA,TRBJ2-5,CSATGRTNLYF,TGCAGTGCCACAGGAAGGACCAACCTCTACTTC
TRBV27,many,NA,TRBJ2-7,CASSLTQGSYEQYF,TGTGCCAGCAGCTTAACCCAGGGATCCTACGAGCAGTACTTC
TRBV2,few,NA,TRBJ1-2,CASRGNWDGYTF,TGTGCCAGCAGGGGGAACTGGGATGGCTACACCTTC
TRBV19,few,NA,TRBJ2-3,CASSMGLRGEDTQYF,TGTGCCAGTAGTATGGGGCTTCGAGGGGAGGATACGCAGTATTTT
TRBV27,many,TRBD1,TRBJ2-4,CASSSRTGAGAKNIQYF,TGTGCCAGCAGTAGTAGGACAGGGGCGGGGGCCAAAAACATTCAGTACTTC
TRBV7-9,few,TRBD1,TRBJ2-1,CASRDRVDGEQFF,TGTGCCAGCAGGGACAGGGTTGATGGTGAGCAGTTCTTC
TRBV29-1,many,NA,TRBJ2-4,CSASGALNIQYF,TGCAGCGCGTCCGGGGCGTTAAACATTCAGTACTTC